This T cell receptor beta chain was captured in a study of post-analysis software for immune sequencing data. Notes on the study in general: Analysis by F measure revealed that same-batch samples clustered strongly together. Multiple sclerosis was associated with a significant reduction in normalized Chao1 diversity relative to controls. TRBV5-6, TRBV5-1 and TRBV20-1 belonged to a set of about five TRBV segments that were more frequent in patients than controls.

This clonotype came up a few times. Its antigen remains unidentified. The junction had 8 bases not matched to a gene; V was cut back by 4 bases and J by 10 bases. The CDR3 is 13 amino acids. CDR1 is LNHNV, CDR2 YYDKDF, per germline (reference sequence). The authors incorporated unique molecular identifiers into the TCR beta cDNA libraries. Each batch of 1 to 10 million T cells produced some 500,000 cDNA molecules. TCRdb used MiXCR to reprocess the PCR reads, holding one entry per CDR3 protein. This table has about 570,000 distinct CDR3 sequences, roughly 34% appearing once. This clonotype was sampled from a girl aged 2-17 years with multiple sclerosis. Input material: blood. The chain combines TRBV15 with TRBJ2-7, with 9 bases that match TRBD2. CDR3 nucleotide sequence: TGTGCCACCAGCACTATAGCGGGAGAGAGTCAGTACTTC. It codes for CATSTIAGESQYF.